This TCR beta chain was identified during a study of blood T cell repertoires in COVID-19 (dated by TCRdb to the early 2020s). Regarding the research as a whole: Collaborator samples came from the United States, Italy and Spain and covered acute and convalescent phases of COVID-19. A freely available public database, intended as a resource for researchers studying the immune response to SARS-CoV-2, is where the repertoires were released. The prospective study material was composed of cDNA or gDNA derived from T cells, B-cell-depleted T cells, or PBMCs. Nearly every sample came with metadata listing a de-identified subject ID, COVID-19 status, age in years and sex. The samples were drawn from two sources: the first 160 participants of the ongoing ImmuneRACE study, and 1,000 to 1,500 subjects contributed by 6 global collaborators. Where available, HLA class I and class II types were taken from metadata supplied by the sample provider and were not determined by assay-based typing. The dataset comprised deeply sampled blood TCRbeta repertoires from subjects exposed to, actively infected with, or recovered from COVID-19.

The research as a whole found: How much clinical and demographic metadata was included differed by source and by participant, and the metadata was provided uncurated.

The CDR3 runs 16 amino acids, cysteine and phenylalanine included. Just the 48-base CDR3 DNA is kept, in frame starting at base 1. Compared with germline, V lacks 3 bases and J lacks 1 base; bases without a gene match: 4. CDR1 is given as KGHDR and CDR2 as SFDVKD, both from the germline V gene. Participants in the prospective study were enrolled through a virtual design, were aged roughly 18 to 90 years, and lived in approximately 25 United States geographic areas. To assign participants to cohorts, the prospective study relied on clinical history that participants themselves reported in a screening survey and a study questionnaire. Recovered participants in ImmuneRACE Cohort 3 were defined by two consecutive negative NP/OP PCR tests, clearance by a healthcare professional, or resolution of symptoms. Mobile phlebotomists in the prospective study collected whole blood, serum and a nasopharyngeal or oropharyngeal swab from every participant. Over a roughly 2-month period, participants in the prospective study had the option of providing additional blood draws and questionnaires. Before DNA extraction, prospective study blood samples were shipped either frozen or at room temperature.

A remark on this clone: The antigen this receptor binds is unknown. No clone much larger than this one lies a single base away; base qualities are absent.

TCRbeta CDR3 regions were amplified from genomic DNA by means of the immunoSEQ Assay, a bias-controlled multiplex PCR. The authors' pipeline ran thus. The number of nucleated cells in each sample was estimated from the amplification of reference gene primers within the assay. Sequence reads were collapsed and filtered to measure the absolute abundance of every unique TCRbeta CDR3 rearrangement. For each sample, productive Simpson clonality was calculated by taking the square root of Simpson's diversity index across productive rearrangements. TCRdb mirrors the immuneACCESS table, restricted to in-frame sequences. Some clones are absent from its copies; in checked studies, under half trace to an unresolved V gene, and the reason for the others is unknown. Clonal size and the V and J genes are those of that table, whereas D and trimming came from the DNA. The sample table lists about 230,000 clones, 84% of them with a count of one. The ten largest account for 1.8% of the sample.

This TCR was recovered from a man aged 55 to 70 who had recovered from COVID-19. Sequences were obtained from PBMCs or T cells enriched from blood (not recorded which). This chain joins TRBV24-1 to TRBJ1-5; TRBD1 aligns with 8 central bases. The CDR3 protein: CATSDTDRDSNQPQHF. The nucleotide sequence is TGTGCCACCAGTGATACGGACAGGGACAGCAATCAGCCCCAGCATTTT.